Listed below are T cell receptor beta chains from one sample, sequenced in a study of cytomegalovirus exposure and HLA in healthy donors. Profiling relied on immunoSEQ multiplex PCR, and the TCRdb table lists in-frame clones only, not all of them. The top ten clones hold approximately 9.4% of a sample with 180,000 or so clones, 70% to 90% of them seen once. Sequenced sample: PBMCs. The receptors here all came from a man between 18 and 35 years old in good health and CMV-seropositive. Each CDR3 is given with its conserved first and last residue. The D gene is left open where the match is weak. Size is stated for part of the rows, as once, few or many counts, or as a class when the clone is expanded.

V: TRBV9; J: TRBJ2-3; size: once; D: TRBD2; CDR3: CASSVLAGGADTQYF; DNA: TGTGCCAGCAGCGTGCTAGCGGGGGGAGCGGATACGCAGTATTTT
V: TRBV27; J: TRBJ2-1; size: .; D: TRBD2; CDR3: CASRSGGSYNEQFF; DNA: TGTGCCAGCCGTAGCGGGGGCTCCTACAATGAGCAGTTCTTC
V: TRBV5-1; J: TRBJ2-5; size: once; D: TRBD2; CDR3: CASSYGPLRGVQETQYF; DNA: TGCGCCAGCAGCTATGGTCCGTTGCGGGGGGTGCAGGAGACCCAGTACTTC
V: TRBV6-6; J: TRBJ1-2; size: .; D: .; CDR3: CASSLDSFYGYTF; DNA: TGTGCCAGCAGCCTGGACAGCTTCTATGGCTACACCTTC
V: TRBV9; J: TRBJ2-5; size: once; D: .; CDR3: CASSVGGDWQETQYF; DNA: TGTGCCAGCAGCGTAGGGGGAGACTGGCAAGAGACCCAGTACTTC
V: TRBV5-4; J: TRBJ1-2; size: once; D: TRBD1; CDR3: CASSPVGQGIGYTF; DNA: TGTGCCAGCAGCCCGGTGGGACAGGGAATCGGCTACACCTTC
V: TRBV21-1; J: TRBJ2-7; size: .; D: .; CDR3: CASSKTGAREQYF; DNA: TGTGCCAGCAGCAAGACAGGCGCGCGGGAGCAGTACTTC
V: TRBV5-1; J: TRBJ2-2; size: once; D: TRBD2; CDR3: CASSLAGLASGELFF; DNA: TGCGCCAGCAGCTTGGCCGGACTAGCGTCCGGGGAGCTGTTTTTT
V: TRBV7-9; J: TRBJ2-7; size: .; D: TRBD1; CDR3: CASSLSQGSEQYF; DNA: TGTGCCAGCAGCTTGTCACAGGGGAGCGAGCAGTACTTC
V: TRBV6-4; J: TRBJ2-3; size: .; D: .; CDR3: CASSDWGGTTDTQYF; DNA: TGTGCCAGCAGTGACTGGGGCGGAACCACAGATACGCAGTATTTT
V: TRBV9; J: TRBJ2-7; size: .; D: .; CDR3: CASGTGGEQYF; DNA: TGTGCCAGCGGGACCGGGGGCGAGCAGTACTTC
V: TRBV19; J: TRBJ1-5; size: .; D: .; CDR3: CASSMVLNSNQPQHF; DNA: TGTGCCAGTAGTATGGTCCTAAACTCAAATCAGCCCCAGCATTTT
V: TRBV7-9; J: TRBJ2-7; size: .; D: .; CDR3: CASSLGDGYEQYF; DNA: TGTGCCAGCAGCTTGGGAGACGGTTACGAGCAGTACTTC
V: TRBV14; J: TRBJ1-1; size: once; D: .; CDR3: CASSQEGDGTEAFF; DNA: TGTGCCAGCAGCCAAGAAGGGGATGGGACTGAAGCTTTCTTT
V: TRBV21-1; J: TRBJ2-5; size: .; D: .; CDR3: CASSPTASQETQYF; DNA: TGTGCCAGCAGCCCGACAGCCTCCCAAGAGACCCAGTACTTC
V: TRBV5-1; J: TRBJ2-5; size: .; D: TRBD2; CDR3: CASSPLLAGGSQETQYF; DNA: TGCGCCAGCAGTCCATTACTAGCGGGGGGCAGCCAAGAGACCCAGTACTTC
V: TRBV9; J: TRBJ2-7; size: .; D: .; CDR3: CASSVAGVGEQYF; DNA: TGTGCCAGCAGCGTAGCAGGGGTGGGCGAGCAGTACTTC
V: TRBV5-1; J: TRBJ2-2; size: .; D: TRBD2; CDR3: CASSLKTSGGRNTGELFF; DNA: TGCGCCAGCAGCTTGAAGACTAGCGGGGGAAGGAACACCGGGGAGCTGTTTTTT
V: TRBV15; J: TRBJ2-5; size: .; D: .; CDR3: CATSTAGSSGETQYF; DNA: TGTGCCACCAGCACAGCCGGGAGTTCGGGGGAGACCCAGTACTTC
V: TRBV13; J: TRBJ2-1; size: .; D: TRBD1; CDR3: CASSLGGQGNEQFF; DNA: TGTGCCAGCAGCTTAGGGGGACAGGGGAATGAGCAGTTCTTC
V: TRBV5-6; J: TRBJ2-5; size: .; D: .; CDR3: CASSLGQKEAQYF; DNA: TGTGCCAGCAGCTTGGGGCAAAAGGAGGCCCAGTACTTC
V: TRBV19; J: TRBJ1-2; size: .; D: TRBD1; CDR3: CASSMRGDRGDYGYTF; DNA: TGTGCCAGTAGTATGCGAGGGGACAGGGGAGACTATGGCTACACCTTC
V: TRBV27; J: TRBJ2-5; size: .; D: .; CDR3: CASSFLGEETQYF; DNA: TGTGCCAGCAGTTTCCTCGGGGAAGAGACCCAGTACTTC
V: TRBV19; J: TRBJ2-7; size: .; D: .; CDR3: CASSPQGHEQYF; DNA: TGTGCCAGTAGCCCGCAGGGGCACGAGCAGTACTTC
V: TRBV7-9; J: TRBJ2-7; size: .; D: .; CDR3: CASSLISSYEQYF; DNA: TGTGCCAGCAGCTTAATATCCTCCTACGAGCAGTACTTC
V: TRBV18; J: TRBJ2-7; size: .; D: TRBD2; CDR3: CASSRTSGGAYEQYF; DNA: TGTGCCAGCTCGCGTACTAGCGGGGGGGCCTACGAGCAGTACTTC
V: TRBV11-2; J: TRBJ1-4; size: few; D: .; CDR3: CASSLSGKKKLFF; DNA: TGTGCCAGCAGCTTATCGGGGAAGAAAAAACTGTTTTTT
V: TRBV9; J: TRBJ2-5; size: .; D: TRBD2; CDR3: CASSVGTSGGGSQETQYF; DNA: TGTGCCAGCAGCGTAGGGACTAGCGGGGGTGGCTCCCAAGAGACCCAGTACTTC
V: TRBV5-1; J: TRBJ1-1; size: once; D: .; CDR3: CASSLFHREMNTEAFF; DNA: TGCGCCAGCAGCTTGTTCCACCGGGAAATGAACACTGAAGCTTTCTTT
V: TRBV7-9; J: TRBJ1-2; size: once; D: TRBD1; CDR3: CASSLATDRVRGYTF; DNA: TGTGCCAGCAGCTTAGCCACTGACAGGGTGCGGGGCTACACCTTC
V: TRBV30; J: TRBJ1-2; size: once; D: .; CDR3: CAWSERLGYTF; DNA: TGTGCCTGGAGTGAGCGTCTCGGCTACACCTTC
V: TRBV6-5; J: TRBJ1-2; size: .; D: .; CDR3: CASSYQGTSLLRGYTF; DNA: TGTGCCAGCAGTTATCAGGGGACATCGCTTTTGAGAGGCTACACCTTC
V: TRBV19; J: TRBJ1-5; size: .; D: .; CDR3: CASSTPGRGEGQPQHF; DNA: TGTGCCAGTAGTACCCCGGGCAGGGGAGAGGGCCAGCCCCAGCATTTT
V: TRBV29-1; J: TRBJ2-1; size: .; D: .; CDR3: CSVKLENYNEQFF; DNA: TGCAGCGTAAAGCTAGAGAATTACAATGAGCAGTTCTTC
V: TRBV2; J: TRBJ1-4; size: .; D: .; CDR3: CASSGGTWQAEKLFF; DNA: TGTGCCAGCAGCGGAGGCACCTGGCAAGCAGAAAAACTGTTTTTT
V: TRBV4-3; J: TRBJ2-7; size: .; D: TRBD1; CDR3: CASSQDPGQGADEQYF; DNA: TGCGCCAGCAGCCAAGATCCGGGACAGGGGGCCGACGAGCAGTACTTC
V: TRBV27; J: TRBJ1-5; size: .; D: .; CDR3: CASSFKGGQPQHF; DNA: TGTGCCAGCAGTTTCAAGGGAGGGCAGCCCCAGCATTTT
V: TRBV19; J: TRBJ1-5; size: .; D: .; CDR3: CASSLRGVTPQHF; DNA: TGTGCCAGTAGTTTACGGGGGGTGACTCCCCAGCATTTT